This T cell receptor (beta chain) was found in a study of shared clonotypes between healthy human individuals. A remark on this clone: Its cognate antigen is unknown.

General study results and limits: Around 5% was the fraction of naive CD4 clonotypes found shared across four donors.

Investigators divided CD4+ cells into CD45RA+ naive and CD45RA-negative memory subsets. For sorted subsets, approximately 0.2 ug DNA per replicate equaled 30,000 or so T cell genomes. This table comes from immunoSEQ multiplex PCR, and its TCRdb copy is limited to in-frame clones, with some not included. The sample has about 1.5 million clones; approximately 98% are singletons. V gave up 3 bases and J gave up 2 bases, with 11 bases separating them. The CDR3 loop spans 15 amino acids. CDR1 and CDR2 from the germline V gene are SGHAT and FQNNGV. The specimen sequenced was naive CD4+ T cells sorted from blood. Subset meaning: CD45RA+ positively selected. The TCR sequence derives from a man aged 25-40 years in good health. J is TRBJ2-1 and V is TRBV11-2; perhaps TRBD2 as D (7 bases). CDR3 in amino acids: CASSFRGATYNEQFF. The CDR3 DNA is TGTGCCAGCAGCTTCCGGGGGGCCACCTACAATGAGCAGTTCTTC.